This T cell receptor (beta chain) came from a study of vaccination and CD4 T cells after COVID-19. Study-level information: Nasal swab PCR had shown SARS-CoV-2 positivity in the convalescent patients (roughly 10 mild cases, one severe case).

A note on this clonotype: Its specificity is unknown.

V gave up 2 bases and J gave up 0 bases, with 2 bases separating them. Germline V gene data show CDR1 as DFQATT and CDR2 as SNEGSKA (reference sequence). The CDR3 contains 12 residues. Study-wide results and caveats: Nearly all convalescent vaccine-specific clones, 304 of 307, recognized only SARS-CoV-2 spike.

Treatment meaning: approximately nine-day PBMC culture with coronavirus spike peptide pools or control peptides (ViraFEST assay). Using peptide pools, antigen-specific T cells were expanded in ViraFEST before TCRs were sequenced. Upon completion of 10 days of culture, CD4+ T cells were isolated via negative selection. Cultured CD4+ T-cell DNA underwent Oncomine TCR Beta short-read sequencing. TCRdb re-called the PCR reads through MiXCR, storing one row per CDR3 protein. The sample yields under 20,000 distinct CDR3 sequences, 58% seen once. This TCR was sampled from a human donor who had recovered from COVID-19. The sample in question was CD4+ T cells from blood, cultured in vitro, obtained after SARS-CoV-2 vaccination. This chain uses TRBV20-1 with TRBJ2-1; the D is unclear. Here the CDR3 DNA reads TGCAGTGCTAGACCCTCCTACAATGAGCAGTTCTTC. Amino acid sequence: CSARPSYNEQFF.